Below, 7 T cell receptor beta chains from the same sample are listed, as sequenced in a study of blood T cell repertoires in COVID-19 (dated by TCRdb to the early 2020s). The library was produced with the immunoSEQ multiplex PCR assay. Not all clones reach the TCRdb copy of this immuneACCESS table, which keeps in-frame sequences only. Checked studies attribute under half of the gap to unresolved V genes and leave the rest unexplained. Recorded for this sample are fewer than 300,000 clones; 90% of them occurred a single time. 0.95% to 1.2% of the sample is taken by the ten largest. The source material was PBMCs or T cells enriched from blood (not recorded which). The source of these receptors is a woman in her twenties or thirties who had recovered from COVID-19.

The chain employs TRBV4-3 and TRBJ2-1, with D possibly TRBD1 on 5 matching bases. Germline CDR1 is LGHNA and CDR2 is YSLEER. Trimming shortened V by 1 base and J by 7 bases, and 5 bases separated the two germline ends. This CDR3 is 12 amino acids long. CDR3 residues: CASSQGTNEQFF. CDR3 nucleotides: TGCGCCAGCAGCCAAGGGACAAATGAGCAGTTCTTC.

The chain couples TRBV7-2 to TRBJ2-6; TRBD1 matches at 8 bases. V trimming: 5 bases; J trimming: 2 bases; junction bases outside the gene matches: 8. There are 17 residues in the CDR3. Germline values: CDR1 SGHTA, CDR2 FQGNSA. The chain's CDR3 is CASSPRTGRTGANVLTF. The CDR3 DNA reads TGTGCCAGCAGCCCGAGGACAGGGAGGACTGGGGCCAACGTCCTGACTTTC. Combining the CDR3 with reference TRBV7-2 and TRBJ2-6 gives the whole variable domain GAGVSQSPSNKVTEKGKDVELRCDPISGHTALYWYRQSLGQGLEFLIYFQGNSAPDKSGLPSDRFSAERTGGSVSTLTIQRTQQEDSAVYLCASSPRTGRTGANVLTFGAGSRLTVL.

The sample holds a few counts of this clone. The CDR3 region has the DNA TGTGCCAGCAGCCAAATGCTCAACAGGGGGATTCAGCCCCAGCATTTT. Translated, it gives CASSQMLNRGIQPQHF. This chain connects TRBV3-1 (or the pseudogene TRBV3-2) to TRBJ1-5; 8 bases are shared with TRBD1. This CDR3 comprises 16 residues. J was trimmed by 6 bases and V by 2 bases; bases with no gene match: 9. From germline, CDR1 is LGHDT and CDR2 YNNKEL (reference sequence).

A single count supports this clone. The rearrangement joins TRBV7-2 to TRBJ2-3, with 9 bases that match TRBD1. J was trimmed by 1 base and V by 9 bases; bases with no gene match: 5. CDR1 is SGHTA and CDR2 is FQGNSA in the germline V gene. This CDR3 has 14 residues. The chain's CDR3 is CASRGQGGTDTQYF. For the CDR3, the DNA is TGTGCCAGTAGGGGACAGGGAGGCACAGATACGCAGTATTTT.

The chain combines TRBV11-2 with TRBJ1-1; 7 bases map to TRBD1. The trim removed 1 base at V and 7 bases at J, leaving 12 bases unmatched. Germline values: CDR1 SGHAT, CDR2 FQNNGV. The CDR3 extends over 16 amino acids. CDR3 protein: CASSLATRTGQLEAFF. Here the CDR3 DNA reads TGTGCCAGCAGCTTAGCCACGAGAACGGGACAGCTTGAAGCTTTCTTT.

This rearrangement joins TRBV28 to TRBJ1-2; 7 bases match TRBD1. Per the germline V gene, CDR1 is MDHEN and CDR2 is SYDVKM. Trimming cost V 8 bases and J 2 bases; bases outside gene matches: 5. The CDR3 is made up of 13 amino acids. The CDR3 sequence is CASQDRRNYGYTF. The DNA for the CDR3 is TGTGCCAGCCAGGACAGGAGGAACTATGGCTACACCTTC.

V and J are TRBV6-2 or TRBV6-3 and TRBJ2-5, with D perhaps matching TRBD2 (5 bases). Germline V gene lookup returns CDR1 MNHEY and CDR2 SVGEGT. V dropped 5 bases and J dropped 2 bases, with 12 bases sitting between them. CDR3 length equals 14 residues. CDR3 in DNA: TGTGCCAGCAGTCCGACGGGGATTCAAGAGACCCAGTACTTC. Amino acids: CASSPTGIQETQYF.